This note documents a single T cell receptor (beta chain) sequence. Antigen specificity is unknown. The sample belongs to a study of T cell responses to AZD1222 COVID-19 vaccine. Both about-4-week and about-12-week second-dose recipients were combined. Notes on the study in general: Baseline seropositivity occurred in only 5 to 7 AZD1222 recipients. Two doses of AZD1222 preceded a rise in Spike-specific TCR breadth and depth. Sampled repertoires all dated from after the peak T cell response.

Sequencing was performed with immunoSEQ multiplex PCR; in TCRdb, only in-frame clones are kept and a portion is missing. This repertoire shows more than 150,000 clones, over 90% found once; its top ten account for roughly 1.9%. This receptor was obtained from an adult who received the AZD1222 COVID-19 vaccine. Sample: peripheral blood, taken 28 days after the second AZD1222 dose.

CDR3 DNA sequence: TGTGCCACCAGTGACCCCGTAGTTCCCTACGAGCAGTACTTC. This sequence encodes CATSDPVVPYEQYF. This chain joins TRBV24-1 and TRBJ2-7; D is unclear. The germline V gene encodes CDR1 KGHDR and CDR2 SFDVKD. This CDR3 comprises 14 residues. V lost 4 bases to trimming and J lost 2 bases, with 11 bases between them.